Below are 22 T cell receptor beta chains sequenced from a single sample in a study of CD4 T cells in relation to SARS-CoV-2 and coronaviruses. TCRdb keeps only in-frame clones here, not all; method: immunoSEQ multiplex PCR. The table has 58,000 or so clones, roughly nine tenths seen once. Sequenced: naive CD4+ T cells from PBMCs. This sample's subset: naive CD4+ T cells isolated by negative enrichment. The source of these receptors is an adult with COVID-19.

The chain couples TRBV6-5 to TRBJ2-7; TRBD1 agrees at 11 bases. Looked up from germline, CDR1 is MNHEY and CDR2 is SVGAGI. This CDR3 spans 14 amino acids. J was trimmed by 5 bases and V by 5 bases; bases with no gene match: 5. The CDR3 here is CASSPDRGRNEQYF. The CDR3 DNA follows: TGTGCCAGCAGTCCGGACAGGGGGCGAAACGAGCAGTACTTC.

This sequence joins TRBV6-5 and TRBJ2-5; 12 bases align to TRBD2. The CDR3 length is 15 residues. Germline assignment: CDR1 MNHEY and CDR2 SVGAGI. Trimming removed 7 bases from V and 1 base from J; junction bases left unmatched: 4. Here the CDR3 reads CASISGLAGQETQYF. Written as DNA, the CDR3 is TGTGCCAGCATTTCGGGACTAGCGGGCCAAGAGACCCAGTACTTC.

The V gene is TRBV14, the J gene TRBJ2-7, with TRBD2 as a possible D gene (5 bases). Germline CDR1 and CDR2: SGHDN and FVKESK. This CDR3 region has 16 residues. V lost 0 bases to trimming and J lost 1 base, with 13 bases between them. CDR3 protein: CASSQDVGVQSYEQYF. The CDR3 region has the DNA TGTGCCAGCAGCCAAGACGTGGGAGTACAATCCTACGAGCAGTACTTC.

The rearrangement uses TRBV20-1 and TRBJ2-5; a weak D match, TRBD2 (6 bases). The CDR3 covers 13 residues. Per germline, CDR1 DFQATT and CDR2 SNEGSKA (reference sequence). V lost 3 bases to trimming and J lost 4 bases, with 12 bases between them. This CDR3 reads CSASPGLTETQYF. In DNA form, the CDR3 reads TGCAGTGCTAGTCCGGGACTTACAGAGACCCAGTACTTC.

The chain couples TRBV2 to TRBJ1-4; 10 bases match TRBD1. Germline V CDR1 and CDR2: SNHLY, FYNNEI. CDR3 length: 15 residues. The ends lost 8 bases at V and 8 bases at J; junction bases unmatched: 11. CDR3 sequence (DNA): TGTGCCAGCGCCGGATGGGACAGGGGTCGGGAAAAACTGTTTTTT. Its translation is CASAGWDRGREKLFF.

This clone was found a few times. The chain is built from TRBV19 and TRBJ2-7; D may be TRBD1 or TRBD2 (5 bases each). This CDR3 has 15 amino acids. The germline CDR1 and CDR2 sequences are LNHDA and SQIVND (reference sequence). Trimming removed 5 bases from V and 1 base from J, with 15 bases in between. The CDR3 nucleotides read TGTGCCAGTAGTCCCAGGGAGTACCCGTCCTACGAGCAGTACTTC. This encodes CASSPREYPSYEQYF. The full variable domain, completed using reference TRBV19 and TRBJ2-7, is DGGITQSPKYLFRKEGQNVTLSCEQNLNHDAMYWYRQDPGQGLRLIYYSQIVNDFQKGDIAEGYSVSREKKESFPLTVTSAQKNPTAFYLCASSPREYPSYEQYFGPGTRLTVT.

V is TRBV6-5 and J is TRBJ1-4; D not certain. The CDR3 is 14 residues long. Trimming left V 0 bases short and J 8 bases short, with 10 bases between. The germline CDR1 and CDR2 sequences are MNHEY and SVGAGI. CDR3 sequence: CASSYSARREKLFF. CDR3 nucleotides: TGTGCCAGCAGTTACTCGGCCCGACGGGAAAAACTGTTTTTT.

The rearrangement joins TRBV18 to TRBJ1-6; 7 bases map to TRBD1. CDR3 size: 14 residues. The germline V gene encodes CDR1 KGHSH and CDR2 LQKENI. V shed 3 bases and J 6 bases; nucleotides not matched to a gene: 2. The CDR3 DNA sequence: TGTGCCAGCTCACCGGCAGGGGGTAATTCACCCCTCCACTTT. Encoded protein: CASSPAGGNSPLHF.

This chain connects TRBV2 to TRBJ2-7, with a tentative D call TRBD2 (5 bases). The CDR3 is made up of 16 amino acids. Germline-derived CDR1 and CDR2 are SNHLY and FYNNEI. The V and J ends lost 2 bases and 1 base respectively, with 15 bases between them. The CDR3, as DNA: TGTGCCAGCAGTGAATGGGCTAGCAGTGGGTCCTACGAGCAGTACTTC. It is translated as CASSEWASSGSYEQYF.

With respect to this clone: A read error may produce the germline difference seen at one junction end. This chain uses TRBV19 with TRBJ1-6; TRBD1 might be the D (5 bases). Germline V gene lookup returns CDR1 LNHDA and CDR2 SQIVND (reference sequence). The CDR3 runs to 15 residues. CDR3 bases: TGTGCCAGTAGTACGATTCGGGACCGAAATTCGCCCCTCCACTTT. Translating gives CASSTIRDRNSPLHF.

The V gene is TRBV24-1, the J gene TRBJ2-3, with D possibly matching TRBD2 (6 bases). V shed 7 bases and J shed 0 bases, with 7 bases lying between them. Germline V gene sequence: CDR1 KGHDR, CDR2 SFDVKD. The CDR3 contains 13 residues. The CDR3 bases are TGTGCCACCAGCCGGGGGAGCACAGATACGCAGTATTTT. Its protein product is CATSRGSTDTQYF.

V and J are TRBV10-3 and TRBJ2-7, with D hard to call. This CDR3 region has 13 residues. The V gene lost 10 bases and the J gene lost 3 bases, with 16 bases spanning the gap. Looked up from germline, CDR1 is ENHRY and CDR2 is SYGVKD. The CDR3 loop is CANQREDLYEQYF. CDR3 nucleotide sequence: TGTGCCAACCAACGTGAGGACCTCTACGAGCAGTACTTC.

This chain connects TRBV18 to TRBJ2-1, with 8 nucleotides matching TRBD2. This CDR3 is built from 15 residues. Germline lookup yields CDR1 KGHSH and CDR2 LQKENI. V lost 1 base and J lost 8; bases outside the gene matches: 7. CDR3 nucleotide sequence: TGTGCCAGCTCACCACGGTTTAGCGGGACCGATGAGCAGTTCTTC. Its protein is CASSPRFSGTDEQFF.

This rearrangement joins TRBV9 to TRBJ2-5, with D possibly matching TRBD2 (6 bases). V was trimmed by 1 base and J by 5 bases, leaving 12 bases between them. CDR1 is SGDLS, CDR2 YYNGEE, per germline. The CDR3 length is 14 residues. CDR3 region: CASSVRSSAETQYF. DNA for the CDR3: TGTGCCAGCAGCGTACGTTCTAGCGCGGAGACCCAGTACTTC.

V and J are TRBV7-9 and TRBJ2-1; 7 bases are a match to TRBD2. The CDR3 has 15 residues. The ends lost 4 bases at V and 3 bases at J; junction bases unmatched: 6. CDR1 is SEHNR and CDR2 is FQNEAQ in the germline V gene (reference sequence). The CDR3 bases are TGTGCCAGCAGCTGGGGGACGGGGGGCTACAATGAGCAGTTCTTC. This gives the protein CASSWGTGGYNEQFF. Filled out from reference TRBV7-9 and TRBJ2-1, the complete variable domain reads DTGVSQNPRHKITKRGQNVTFRCDPISEHNRLYWYRQTLGQGPEFLTYFQNEAQLEKSRLLSDRFSAERPKGSFSTLEIQRTEQGDSAMYLCASSWGTGGYNEQFFGPGTRLTVL.

The V and J genes are TRBV9 and TRBJ2-1, with TRBD2 matching over 13 bases. V dropped 4 bases and J dropped 6; count of bases not matched to a gene: 1. The CDR3 covers 14 residues. The germline CDR1 and CDR2 sequences are SGDLS and YYNGEE. CDR3 nucleotides: TGTGCCAGCAGCCGGACTAGCGGGGGCAATGAGCAGTTCTTC. Translation: CASSRTSGGNEQFF.

This chain links TRBV27 with TRBJ2-1; maybe TRBD2 (6 bases). Trimming cost V 9 bases and J 4 bases, with 16 bases left between them. CDR1 and CDR2 from the germline V gene are MNHEY and SMNVEV (reference sequence). The CDR3 has 14 amino acids. The CDR3 loop is CASRRRGSYNEQFF. As DNA, the CDR3 is TGTGCCAGTAGAAGGCGGGGTAGTTACAATGAGCAGTTCTTC.

This chain joins TRBV6-5 and TRBJ2-3; 8 nucleotides line up with TRBD1. Germline V gene lookup returns CDR1 MNHEY and CDR2 SVGAGI. The CDR3 totals 15 residues. Trimming at V came to 3 bases and at J to 5 bases, leaving 7 bases not matched to a gene. Written as DNA, the CDR3 is TGTGCCAGCAGTTATGGACAGGGTTTCGGAGATACGCAGTATTTT. It codes for CASSYGQGFGDTQYF.

This chain's CDR3 is CASSHLGTGAPYEQYF. In nucleotides, the CDR3 is TGCGCCAGCAGCCACCTCGGGACAGGGGCGCCCTACGAGCAGTACTTC. V and J are TRBV4-1 and TRBJ2-7, with TRBD1 matching 10 bases. CDR1 is MGHRA, CDR2 YSYEKL, per germline. V dropped 3 bases and J dropped 2; count of bases not matched to a gene: 7. This CDR3 spans 16 amino acids.

The chain links TRBV6-5 to TRBJ1-4; D remains unclear. CDR1 is MNHEY and CDR2 is SVGAGI in the germline V gene. The CDR3 is made up of 15 amino acids. The V and J ends lost 4 bases and 6 bases respectively, with 15 bases between them. The CDR3 loop is CASSSRTRVDEKLFF. Written as DNA, the CDR3 is TGTGCCAGCAGTTCTAGGACCAGAGTCGATGAAAAACTGTTTTTT.

The J gene is TRBJ2-7, the V gene TRBV12-3 or TRBV12-4; D is unclear. The CDR3 covers 12 residues. With 3 bases removed from V and 2 bases from J, the gap between germline ends came to 5 bases. The CDR3 reads CASSLWAYEQYF. In DNA, the CDR3 is TGTGCCAGCAGTTTGTGGGCCTACGAGCAGTACTTC.

The chain links TRBV6-1 to TRBJ1-5; 10 bases are shared with TRBD1. The CDR3 extends over 20 amino acids. Germline-derived CDR1 and CDR2 are MNHNS and SASEGT. The V and J ends lost 0 bases and 2 bases, in that order; junction bases with no gene match: 13. CDR3 region: CASSEAGQGKGPYGNQPQHF. The CDR3 bases are TGTGCCAGCAGTGAAGCGGGACAGGGGAAGGGGCCATATGGCAATCAGCCCCAGCATTTT.